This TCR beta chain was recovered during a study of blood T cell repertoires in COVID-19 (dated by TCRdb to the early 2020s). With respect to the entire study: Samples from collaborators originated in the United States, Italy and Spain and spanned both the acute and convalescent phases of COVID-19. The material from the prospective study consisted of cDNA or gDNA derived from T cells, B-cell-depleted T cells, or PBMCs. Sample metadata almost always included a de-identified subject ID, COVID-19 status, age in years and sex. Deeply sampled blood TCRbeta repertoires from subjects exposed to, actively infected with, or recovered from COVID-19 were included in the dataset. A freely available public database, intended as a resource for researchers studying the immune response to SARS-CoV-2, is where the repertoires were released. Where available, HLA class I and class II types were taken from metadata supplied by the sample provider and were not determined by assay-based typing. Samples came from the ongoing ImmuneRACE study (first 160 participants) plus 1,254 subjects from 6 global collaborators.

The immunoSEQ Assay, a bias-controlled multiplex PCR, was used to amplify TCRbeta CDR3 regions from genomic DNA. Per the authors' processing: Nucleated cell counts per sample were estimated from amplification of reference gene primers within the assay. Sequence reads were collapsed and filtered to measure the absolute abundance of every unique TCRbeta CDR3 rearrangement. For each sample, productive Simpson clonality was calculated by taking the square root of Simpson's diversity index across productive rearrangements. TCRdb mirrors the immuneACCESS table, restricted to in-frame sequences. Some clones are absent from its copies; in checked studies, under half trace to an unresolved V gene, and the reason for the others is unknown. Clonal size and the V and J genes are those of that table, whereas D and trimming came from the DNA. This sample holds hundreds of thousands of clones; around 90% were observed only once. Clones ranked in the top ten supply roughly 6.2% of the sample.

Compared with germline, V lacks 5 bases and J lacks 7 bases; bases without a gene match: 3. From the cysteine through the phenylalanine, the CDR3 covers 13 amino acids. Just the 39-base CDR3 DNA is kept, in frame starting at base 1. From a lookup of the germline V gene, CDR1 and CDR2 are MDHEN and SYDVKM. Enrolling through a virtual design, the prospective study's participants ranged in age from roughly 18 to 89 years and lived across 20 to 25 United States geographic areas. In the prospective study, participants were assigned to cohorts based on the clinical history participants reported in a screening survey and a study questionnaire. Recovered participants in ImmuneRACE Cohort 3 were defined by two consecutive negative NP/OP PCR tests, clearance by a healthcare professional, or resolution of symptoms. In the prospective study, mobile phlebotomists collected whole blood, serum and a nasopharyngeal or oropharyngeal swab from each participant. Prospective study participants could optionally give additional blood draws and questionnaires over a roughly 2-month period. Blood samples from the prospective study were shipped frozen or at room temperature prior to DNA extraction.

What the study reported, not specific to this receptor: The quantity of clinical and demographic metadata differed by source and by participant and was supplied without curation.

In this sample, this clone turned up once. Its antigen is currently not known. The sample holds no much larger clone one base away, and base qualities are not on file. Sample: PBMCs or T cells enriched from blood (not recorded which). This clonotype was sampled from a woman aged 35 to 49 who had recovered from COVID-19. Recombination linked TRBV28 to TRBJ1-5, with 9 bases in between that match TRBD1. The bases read TGTGCCAGCAGTGGGACAGGGAAGCAGCCCCAGCATTTT. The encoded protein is CASSGTGKQPQHF.